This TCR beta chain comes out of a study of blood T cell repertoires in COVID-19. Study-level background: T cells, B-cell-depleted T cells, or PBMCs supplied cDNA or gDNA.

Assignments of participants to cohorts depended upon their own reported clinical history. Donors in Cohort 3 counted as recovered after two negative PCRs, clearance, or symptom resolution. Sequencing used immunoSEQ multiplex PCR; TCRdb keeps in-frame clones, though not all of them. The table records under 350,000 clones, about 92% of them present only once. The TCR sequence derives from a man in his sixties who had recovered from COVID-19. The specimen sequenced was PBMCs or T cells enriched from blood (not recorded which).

CDR3 in DNA: TGTGCCAGCAGCTTAGATGCAGAGACTAGCGGGGGAACGGAGACCCAGTACTTC. Its protein is CASSLDAETSGGTETQYF. This chain uses TRBV7-6 with TRBJ2-5, with 12 bases matching TRBD2. The CDR3 has 18 amino acids. CDR1 is SGHVS, CDR2 FNYEAQ, per germline. V trimming: 1 base; J trimming: 5 bases; junction bases outside the gene matches: 11. Using reference TRBV7-6 and TRBJ2-5 for the parts outside the CDR3, the full variable domain is GAGVSQSPRYKVTKRGQDVALRCDPISGHVSLYWYRQALGQGPEFLTYFNYEAQQDKSGLPNDRFSAERPEGSISTLTIQRTEQRDSAMYRCASSLDAETSGGTETQYFGPGTRLLVL.